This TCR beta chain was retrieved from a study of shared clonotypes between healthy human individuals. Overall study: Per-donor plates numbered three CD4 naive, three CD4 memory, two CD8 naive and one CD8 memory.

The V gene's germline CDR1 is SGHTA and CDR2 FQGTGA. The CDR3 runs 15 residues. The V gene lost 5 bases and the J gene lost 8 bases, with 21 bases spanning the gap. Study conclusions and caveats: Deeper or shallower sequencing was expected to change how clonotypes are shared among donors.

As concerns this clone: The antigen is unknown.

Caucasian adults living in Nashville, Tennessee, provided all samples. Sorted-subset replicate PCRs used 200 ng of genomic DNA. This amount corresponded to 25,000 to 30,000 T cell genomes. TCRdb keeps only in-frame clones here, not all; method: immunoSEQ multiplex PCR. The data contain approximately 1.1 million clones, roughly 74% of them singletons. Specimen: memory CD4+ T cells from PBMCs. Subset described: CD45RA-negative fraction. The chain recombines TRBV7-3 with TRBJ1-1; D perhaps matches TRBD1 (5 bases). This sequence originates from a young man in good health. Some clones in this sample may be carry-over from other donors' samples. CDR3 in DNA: TGTGCCAGCAGCCCATCCGGGGGGACCGGAGGGGAAGCTTTCTTT. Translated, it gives CASSPSGGTGGEAFF. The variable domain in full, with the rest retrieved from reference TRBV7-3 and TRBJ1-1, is GAGVSQTPSNKVTEKGKYVELRCDPISGHTALYWYRQSLGQGPEFLIYFQGTGAADDSGLPNDRFFAVRPEGSVSTLKIQRTERGDSAVYLCASSPSGGTGGEAFFGQGTRLTVV.